The 23 T cell receptor beta chains reported below all come from one sample, sequenced in a study of control samples from healthy donors and cancer patients. Libraries were prepared by immunoSEQ multiplex PCR; TCRdb keeps only in-frame clonotypes and omits some of them. The sample has approximately 100,000 clones; roughly 89% are singletons. Input material: blood. The source is a human donor in good health. The donor label of this sample is uncertain.

The genes are TRBV5-6 and TRBJ1-5; D is perhaps TRBD1 (6 bases). Trimming removed 3 bases at V and 7 bases at J, with 17 bases between. The CDR3 loop spans 15 amino acids. Germline lookup yields CDR1 SGHDT and CDR2 YYEEEE. This CDR3 reads CASSSTGREEQPQHF. DNA of the CDR3: TGTGCCAGCAGCTCTACAGGGAGAGAGGAACAGCCCCAGCATTTT.

J is TRBJ2-7 and V is TRBV11-2; 8 nucleotides agree with TRBD1. V shed 5 bases and J 4 bases; nucleotides not matched to a gene: 7. This CDR3 is built from 14 residues. Germline CDR1 is SGHAT and CDR2 is FQNNGV. DNA for the CDR3: TGTGCCAGCAGCCAAGGGACAGGACGATACGAGCAGTACTTC. Residues: CASSQGTGRYEQYF.

This chain links TRBV3-1 (or the pseudogene TRBV3-2) with TRBJ1-1, with D perhaps matching TRBD1 (5 bases). CDR1 is LGHDT, CDR2 YNNKEL, per germline (reference sequence). Deletions cut 2 bases from V and 5 bases from J, with 9 bases between. This CDR3 region has 13 residues. In DNA form, the CDR3 reads TGTGCCAGCAGCCAAAAACAGGTGACTGAAGCTTTCTTT. Protein: CASSQKQVTEAFF.

J is TRBJ1-6 and V is TRBV19; TRBD1 matches 7 bases. CDR1 is LNHDA and CDR2 is SQIVND in the germline V gene (reference sequence). The length of the CDR3 is 14 residues. With V trimmed by 3 bases and J by 5 bases, 1 base remained unmatched. CDR3 protein: CASSITGDNSPLHF. DNA of the CDR3: TGTGCCAGTAGTATTACAGGGGATAATTCACCCCTCCACTTT.

This rearrangement joins TRBV10-3 to TRBJ1-1; perhaps TRBD1 as D (5 bases). The CDR3 runs to 15 residues. The germline CDR1 and CDR2 sequences are ENHRY and SYGVKD. Deletions cut 5 bases from V and 1 base from J, with 14 bases between. This CDR3 reads CAISQLGESNTEAFF. The CDR3 nucleotides read TGTGCCATCAGTCAACTAGGGGAGTCGAACACTGAAGCTTTCTTT.

CDR3 DNA sequence: TGTGCCAGTAGTATCTCGGGACTTACCTACGAGCAGTACTTC. It codes for CASSISGLTYEQYF. The chain combines TRBV19 with TRBJ2-7; possibly TRBD2 for D (6 bases). The V and J ends lost 3 bases and 2 bases respectively, with 11 bases between them. Germline CDR1 is LNHDA and CDR2 is SQIVND (reference sequence). The CDR3 loop spans 14 amino acids.

The CDR3 DNA is TGTGCCAGCAGTTCCTTTTATACTGCCAAGCAAGAGACCCAGTACTTC. Translating gives CASSSFYTAKQETQYF. The chain has TRBV5-4 and TRBJ2-5, with D unresolved. Trimming took 5 bases from V and 2 from J, leaving 19 bases between them. The germline V gene encodes CDR1 SGHNT and CDR2 YYREEE (reference sequence). The CDR3 covers 16 residues.

This sequence joins TRBV19 and TRBJ1-1; D unclear. This CDR3 is built from 14 residues. The germline V gene encodes CDR1 LNHDA and CDR2 SQIVND (reference sequence). The ends were cut back, 1 base at V and 4 bases at J, with 10 bases in the middle. The CDR3 sequence is CASSIGREATEAFF. The CDR3 coding sequence is TGTGCCAGTAGTATAGGGCGAGAGGCCACTGAAGCTTTCTTT.

V usage is TRBV6-5 and J usage is TRBJ1-5, with D tentatively TRBD1 (6 bases). CDR1 and CDR2 (germline): MNHEY, SVGAGI. The V end lost 5 bases, the J end lost 4 bases, and 12 bases lay between the germline ends. CDR3 size: 14 residues. The CDR3 here is CASSLTGDNQPQHF. The CDR3, as DNA: TGTGCCAGCAGTCTGACAGGCGATAATCAGCCCCAGCATTTT.

This chain connects TRBV28 to TRBJ1-3; 7 bases fit TRBD1. There are 16 residues in the CDR3. Germline CDR1 is MDHEN and CDR2 is SYDVKM. After removal of 4 bases from V and 0 bases from J, the junction contained 6 bases not matched to a gene. The CDR3 DNA reads TGTGCCAGCAGTTCCAGGGGGTTTAGCTCTGGAAACACCATATATTTT. Its protein is CASSSRGFSSGNTIYF.

The chain is built from TRBV11-2 and TRBJ1-1, with unresolved D. V lost 2 bases and J lost 2, with 15 bases in between. CDR1 is SGHAT and CDR2 is FQNNGV in the germline V gene. This CDR3 comprises 16 residues. The CDR3 sequence: CASSLPGPNANTEAFF. The CDR3 DNA reads TGTGCCAGCAGCTTACCCGGACCCAATGCAAACACTGAAGCTTTCTTT.

This chain links TRBV20-1 with TRBJ1-4; D is unclear. V shed 0 bases and J shed 12 bases, with 8 bases lying between them. CDR1 is DFQATT, CDR2 SNEGSKA, per germline (reference sequence). CDR3 length equals 11 residues. CDR3 DNA sequence: TGCAGTGCTAGAGATCGTAGGGAACTGTTTTTT. Residues: CSARDRRELFF.

DNA of the CDR3: TGCGCCAGCAGCCAACTCCACAAAGGGGATCTAAACATTCAGTACTTC. It specifies CASSQLHKGDLNIQYF. This chain links TRBV4-3 with TRBJ2-4; TRBD1 is a possible D gene (5 bases). The CDR3 is made up of 16 amino acids. V shed 2 bases and J shed 6 bases, with 17 bases lying between them. Germline values: CDR1 LGHNA, CDR2 YSLEER.

The chain couples TRBV5-1 to TRBJ2-2; D call uncertain. This CDR3 is built from 12 residues. From germline, CDR1 is SGHRS and CDR2 YFSETQ. The ends were cut back, 2 bases at V and 6 bases at J, with 5 bases in the middle. CDR3 sequence: CASSLGSGELFF. CDR3 in DNA: TGCGCCAGCAGCTTAGGGTCCGGGGAGCTGTTTTTT.

This chain links TRBV5-1 with TRBJ2-7; TRBD2 matches 9 bases. Germline V CDR1 and CDR2: SGHRS, YFSETQ. With V trimmed by 4 bases and J by 0 bases, 2 bases remained unmatched. The CDR3 is 14 residues long. CDR3: CASSHSGSSYEQYF. CDR3 DNA: TGCGCCAGCAGCCATAGCGGGAGCTCCTACGAGCAGTACTTC.

This clone showed up just once. This rearrangement joins TRBV7-9 to TRBJ2-7, with D maybe TRBD2 (5 bases). Germline V CDR1 and CDR2: SEHNR, FQNEAQ (reference sequence). V was cut by 4 bases and J by 8 bases, with 18 bases left in between. The CDR3 is made up of 14 amino acids. CDR3 region: CASSSLGTGSQQYF. CDR3 in DNA: TGTGCCAGCAGCTCACTTGGCACGGGGAGTCAGCAGTACTTC.

The V call is TRBV7-9, the J call TRBJ2-2, with 7 bases aligning to TRBD2. Trimming removed 4 bases from V and 8 bases from J; junction bases left unmatched: 4. Germline V gives CDR1 SEHNR, CDR2 FQNEAQ (reference sequence). The CDR3 length is 13 residues. Written as DNA, the CDR3 is TGTGCCAGCAGCTCCCCGGGGGGAGGGGAGCTGTTTTTT. Residues: CASSSPGGGELFF.

CDR3 residues: CASTQGTNEKLFF. The DNA for the CDR3 is TGTGCCAGCACACAGGGCACTAATGAAAAACTGTTTTTT. The rearrangement joins TRBV6-6 to TRBJ1-4; D might be TRBD1 (6 bases). Germline V gene sequence: CDR1 MNHNY, CDR2 SVGAGI (reference sequence). V was clipped by 7 bases and J by 2 bases, with 8 bases between them. The length of the CDR3 is 13 residues.

The chain links TRBV13 to TRBJ2-7, with 10 positions matching TRBD2. The length of the CDR3 is 16 residues. CDR1 is PRHDT and CDR2 is FYEKMQ in the germline V gene (reference sequence). The ends lost 5 bases at V and 6 bases at J; junction bases unmatched: 13. The CDR3 region has the DNA TGTGCCAGCAGCCACAGCGGGGGGGCCTTAGTCAGCGAGCAGTACTTC. Translating gives CASSHSGGALVSEQYF.

The V gene is TRBV7-2, the J gene TRBJ2-2, with D perhaps TRBD2 (5 bases). The CDR3 length is 13 residues. The germline V gene has CDR1 SGHTA and CDR2 FQGNSA. V lost 8 bases to trimming and J lost 2 bases, with 9 bases between them. The CDR3 DNA sequence: TGTGCCAGCGAGGGCAGAAACACCGGGGAGCTGTTTTTT. This encodes CASEGRNTGELFF.

V and J are TRBV13 and TRBJ2-3; 8 bases agree with TRBD2. Per germline, CDR1 PRHDT and CDR2 FYEKMQ (reference sequence). The CDR3 loop spans 15 amino acids. V lost 1 base to trimming and J lost 4 bases; unmatched junction nucleotides: 4. This CDR3 is CASSLEGTRADTQYF. The CDR3 nucleotides are TGTGCCAGCAGCTTAGAAGGGACTAGGGCAGATACGCAGTATTTT.

V usage is TRBV3-1 (or the pseudogene TRBV3-2) and J usage is TRBJ2-4; perhaps TRBD1 as D (6 bases). V dropped 0 bases and J dropped 7 bases, with 10 bases sitting between them. CDR3 length: 14 amino acids. In germline, CDR1 is LGHDT, CDR2 YNNKEL (reference sequence). The CDR3 DNA reads as TGTGCCAGCAGCCAAGAGGGGGCGCTGAACATTCAGTACTTC. Translation gives CASSQEGALNIQYF.

V and J are TRBV20-1 and TRBJ1-3, with 9 bases that match TRBD1. V trimming: 3 bases; J trimming: 1 base; junction bases outside the gene matches: 7. This CDR3 region has 16 residues. Germline V CDR1 and CDR2: DFQATT, SNEGSKA (reference sequence). The CDR3 here is CSASTGQGVSGNTIYF. The CDR3 DNA sequence: TGCAGTGCTAGTACGGGACAGGGTGTTTCTGGAAACACCATATATTTT.